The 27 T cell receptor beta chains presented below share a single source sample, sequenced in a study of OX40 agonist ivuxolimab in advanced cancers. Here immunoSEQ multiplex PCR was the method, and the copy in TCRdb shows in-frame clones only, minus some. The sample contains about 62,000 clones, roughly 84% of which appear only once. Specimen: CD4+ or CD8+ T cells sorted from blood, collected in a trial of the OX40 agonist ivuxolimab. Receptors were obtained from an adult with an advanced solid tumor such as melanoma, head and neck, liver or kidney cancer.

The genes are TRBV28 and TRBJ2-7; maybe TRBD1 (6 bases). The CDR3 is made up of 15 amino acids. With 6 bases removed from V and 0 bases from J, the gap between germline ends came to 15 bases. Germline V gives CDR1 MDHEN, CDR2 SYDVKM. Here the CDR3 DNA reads TGTGCCAGCAGCGTCATAGGGACATCCTCCTACGAGCAGTACTTC. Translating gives CASSVIGTSSYEQYF. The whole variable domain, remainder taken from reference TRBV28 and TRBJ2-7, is DVKVTQSSRYLVKRTGEKVFLECVQDMDHENMFWYRQDPGLGLRLIYFSYDVKMKEKGDIPEGYSVSREKKERFSLILESASTNQTSMYLCASSVIGTSSYEQYFGPGTRLTVT.

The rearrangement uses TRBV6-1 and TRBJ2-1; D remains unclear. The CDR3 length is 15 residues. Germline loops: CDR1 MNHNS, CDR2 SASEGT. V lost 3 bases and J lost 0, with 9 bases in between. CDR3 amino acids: CASSDSPSSYNEQFF. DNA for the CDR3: TGTGCCAGCAGTGATAGCCCCAGCTCCTACAATGAGCAGTTCTTC.

This CDR3 reads CASSQDPPSSGGAGDTQYF. The CDR3 coding sequence is TGTGCCAGCAGCCAAGATCCCCCCTCTAGCGGGGGGGCCGGAGATACGCAGTATTTT. The V call is TRBV4-2, the J call TRBJ2-3; 12 bases agree with TRBD2. CDR1 and CDR2 from the germline V gene are LGHNA and YNFKEQ. V dropped 0 bases and J dropped 5; count of bases not matched to a gene: 12. The CDR3 is 19 amino acids.

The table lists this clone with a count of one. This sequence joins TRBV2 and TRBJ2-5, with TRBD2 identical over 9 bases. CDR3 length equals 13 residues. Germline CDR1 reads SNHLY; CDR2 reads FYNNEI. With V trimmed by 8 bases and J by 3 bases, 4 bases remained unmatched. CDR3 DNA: TGTGCCAGCTATCTAGCGGGGAAAGAGACCCAGTACTTC. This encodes CASYLAGKETQYF.

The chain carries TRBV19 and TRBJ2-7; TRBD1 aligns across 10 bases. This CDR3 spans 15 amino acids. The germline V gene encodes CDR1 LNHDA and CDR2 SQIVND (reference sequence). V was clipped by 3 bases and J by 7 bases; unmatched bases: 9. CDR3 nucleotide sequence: TGTGCCAGTAGTATTAGTGGGACAGGGGCCATGGAGCAGTACTTC. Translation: CASSISGTGAMEQYF.

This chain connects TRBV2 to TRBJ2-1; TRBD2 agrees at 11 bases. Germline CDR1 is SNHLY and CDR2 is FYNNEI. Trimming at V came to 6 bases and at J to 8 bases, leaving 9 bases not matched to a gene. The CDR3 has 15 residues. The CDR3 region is CASRNTSGGNYEQFF. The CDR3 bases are TGTGCCAGCAGGAATACTAGCGGGGGTAACTATGAGCAGTTCTTC.

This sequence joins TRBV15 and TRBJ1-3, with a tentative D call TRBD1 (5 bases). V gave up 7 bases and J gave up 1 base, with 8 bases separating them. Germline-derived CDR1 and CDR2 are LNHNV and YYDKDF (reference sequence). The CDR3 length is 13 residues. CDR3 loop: CATNGGSGNTIYF. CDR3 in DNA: TGTGCCACCAACGGGGGATCTGGAAACACCATATATTTT.

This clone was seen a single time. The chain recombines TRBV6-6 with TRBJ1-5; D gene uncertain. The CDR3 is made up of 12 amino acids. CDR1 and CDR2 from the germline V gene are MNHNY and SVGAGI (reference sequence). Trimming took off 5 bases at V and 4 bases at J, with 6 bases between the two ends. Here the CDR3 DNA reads TGTGCCAGCAGTGCTTCTAATCAGCCCCAGCATTTT. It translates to CASSASNQPQHF.

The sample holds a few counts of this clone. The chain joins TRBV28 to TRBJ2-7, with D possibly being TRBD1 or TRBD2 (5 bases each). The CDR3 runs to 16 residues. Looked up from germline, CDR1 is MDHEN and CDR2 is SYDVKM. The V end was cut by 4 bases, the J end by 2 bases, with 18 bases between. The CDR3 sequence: CASSYHKPGPTYEQYF. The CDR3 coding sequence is TGTGCCAGCAGTTATCACAAACCGGGGCCTACCTACGAGCAGTACTTC. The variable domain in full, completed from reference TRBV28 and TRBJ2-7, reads DVKVTQSSRYLVKRTGEKVFLECVQDMDHENMFWYRQDPGLGLRLIYFSYDVKMKEKGDIPEGYSVSREKKERFSLILESASTNQTSMYLCASSYHKPGPTYEQYFGPGTRLTVT.

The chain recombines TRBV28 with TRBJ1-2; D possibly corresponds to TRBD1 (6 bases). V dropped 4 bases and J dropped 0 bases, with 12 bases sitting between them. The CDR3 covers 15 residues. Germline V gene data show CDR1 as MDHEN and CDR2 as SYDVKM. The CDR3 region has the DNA TGTGCCAGCAGTTCCCTACAGGGAACTAACTATGGCTACACCTTC. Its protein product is CASSSLQGTNYGYTF.

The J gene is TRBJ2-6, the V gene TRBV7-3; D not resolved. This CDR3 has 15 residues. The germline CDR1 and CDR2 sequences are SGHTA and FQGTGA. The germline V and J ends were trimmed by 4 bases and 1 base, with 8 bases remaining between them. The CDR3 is CASSSDGSGANVLTF. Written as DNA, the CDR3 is TGTGCCAGCAGCTCTGACGGGTCTGGGGCCAACGTCCTGACTTTC.

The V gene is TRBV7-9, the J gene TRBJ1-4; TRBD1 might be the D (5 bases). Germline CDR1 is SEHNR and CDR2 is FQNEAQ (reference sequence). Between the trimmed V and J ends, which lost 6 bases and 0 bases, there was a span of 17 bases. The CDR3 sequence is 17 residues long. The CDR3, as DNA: TGTGCCAGCAGTTCCGATTTGACAGCTCCAACTAATGAAAAACTGTTTTTT. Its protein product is CASSSDLTAPTNEKLFF.

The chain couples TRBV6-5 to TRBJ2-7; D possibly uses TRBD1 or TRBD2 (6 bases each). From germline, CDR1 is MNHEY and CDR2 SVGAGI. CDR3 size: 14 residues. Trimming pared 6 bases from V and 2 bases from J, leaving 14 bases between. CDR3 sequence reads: CASRQGGSPYEQYF. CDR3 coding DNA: TGTGCCAGCAGGCAAGGGGGGAGCCCCTACGAGCAGTACTTC.

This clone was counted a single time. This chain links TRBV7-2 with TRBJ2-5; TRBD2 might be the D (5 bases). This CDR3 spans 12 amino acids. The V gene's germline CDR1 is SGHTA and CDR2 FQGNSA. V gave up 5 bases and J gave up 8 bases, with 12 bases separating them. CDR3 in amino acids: CASSPSLGTQYF. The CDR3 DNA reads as TGTGCCAGCAGCCCCTCACTAGGAACCCAGTACTTC.

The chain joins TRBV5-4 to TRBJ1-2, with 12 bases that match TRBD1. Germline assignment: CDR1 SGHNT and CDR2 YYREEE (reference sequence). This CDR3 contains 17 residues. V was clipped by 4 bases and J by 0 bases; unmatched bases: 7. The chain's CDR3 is CASSMGQGAQANYGYTF. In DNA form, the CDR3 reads TGTGCCAGCAGCATGGGACAGGGGGCTCAAGCTAACTATGGCTACACCTTC.

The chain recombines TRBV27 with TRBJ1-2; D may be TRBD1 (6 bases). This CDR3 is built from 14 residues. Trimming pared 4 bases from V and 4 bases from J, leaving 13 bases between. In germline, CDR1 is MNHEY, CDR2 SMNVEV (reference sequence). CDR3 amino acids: CASSSTGRGYGYTF. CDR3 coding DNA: TGTGCCAGCAGTTCGACAGGCAGGGGCTATGGCTACACCTTC.

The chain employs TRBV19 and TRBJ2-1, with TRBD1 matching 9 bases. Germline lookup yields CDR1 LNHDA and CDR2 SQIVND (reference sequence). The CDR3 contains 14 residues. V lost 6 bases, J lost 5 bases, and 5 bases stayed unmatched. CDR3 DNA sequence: TGTGCCAGTAGCGGGACAGGGTCGGACAATGAGCAGTTCTTC. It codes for CASSGTGSDNEQFF.

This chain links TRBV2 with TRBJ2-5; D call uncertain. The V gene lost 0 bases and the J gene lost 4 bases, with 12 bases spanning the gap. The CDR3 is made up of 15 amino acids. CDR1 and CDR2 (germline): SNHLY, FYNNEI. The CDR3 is CASSEALGSGETQYF. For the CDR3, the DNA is TGTGCCAGCAGTGAAGCGCTTGGCTCAGGAGAGACCCAGTACTTC.

The DNA for the CDR3 is TGTGCCAGCAGTTTAAAGGGGGCCTATGGCTACACCTTC. Amino acids: CASSLKGAYGYTF. The chain combines TRBV28 with TRBJ1-2, with TRBD1 matching over 7 bases. V shed 2 bases and J 4 bases; nucleotides not matched to a gene: 1. Germline CDR1 MDHEN, CDR2 SYDVKM. This CDR3 is built from 13 residues.

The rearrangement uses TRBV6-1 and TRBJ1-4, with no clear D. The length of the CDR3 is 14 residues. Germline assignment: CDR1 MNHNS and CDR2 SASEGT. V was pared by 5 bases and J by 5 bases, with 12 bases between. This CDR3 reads CASSKRGPNEKLFF. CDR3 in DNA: TGTGCCAGCAGTAAACGGGGTCCCAATGAAAAACTGTTTTTT.

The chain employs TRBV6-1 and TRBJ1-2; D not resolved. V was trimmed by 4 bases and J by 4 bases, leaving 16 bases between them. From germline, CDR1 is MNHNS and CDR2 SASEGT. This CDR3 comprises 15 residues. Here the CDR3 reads CASSATSGSAYGYTF. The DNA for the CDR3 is TGTGCCAGCAGTGCCACCAGTGGGTCGGCCTATGGCTACACCTTC.

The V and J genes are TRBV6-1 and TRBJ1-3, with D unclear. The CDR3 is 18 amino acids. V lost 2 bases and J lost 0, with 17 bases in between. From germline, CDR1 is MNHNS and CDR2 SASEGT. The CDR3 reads CASSERPPGRGSGNTIYF. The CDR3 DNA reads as TGTGCCAGCAGTGAAAGACCCCCGGGCCGAGGCTCTGGAAACACCATATATTTT.

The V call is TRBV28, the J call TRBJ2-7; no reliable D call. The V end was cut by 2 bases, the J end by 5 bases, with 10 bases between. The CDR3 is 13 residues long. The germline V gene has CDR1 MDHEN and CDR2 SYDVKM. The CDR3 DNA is TGTGCCAGCAGTTTAGCCATTCCGAACGAGCAGTACTTC. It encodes CASSLAIPNEQYF.

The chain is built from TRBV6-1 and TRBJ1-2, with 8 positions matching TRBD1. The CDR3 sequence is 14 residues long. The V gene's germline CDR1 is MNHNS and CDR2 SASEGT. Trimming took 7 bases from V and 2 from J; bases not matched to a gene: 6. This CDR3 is CASTLTGENYGYTF. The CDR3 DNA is TGTGCCAGCACCCTGACAGGGGAGAACTATGGCTACACCTTC.

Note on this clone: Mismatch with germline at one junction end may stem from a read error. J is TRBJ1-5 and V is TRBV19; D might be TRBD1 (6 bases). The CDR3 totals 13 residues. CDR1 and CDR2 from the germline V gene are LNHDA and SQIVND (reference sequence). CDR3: CASSIEDSPLRSF. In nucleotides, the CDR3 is TGTGCCAGTAGTATTGAGGACAGTCCATTACGAAGTTTT.

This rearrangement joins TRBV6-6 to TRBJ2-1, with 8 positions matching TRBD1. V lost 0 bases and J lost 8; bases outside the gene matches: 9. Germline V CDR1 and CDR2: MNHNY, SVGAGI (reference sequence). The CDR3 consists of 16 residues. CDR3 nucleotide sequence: TGTGCCAGCAGTTACTCGGGGGGACAGGTGGGCGATGAGCAGTTCTTC. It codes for CASSYSGGQVGDEQFF.

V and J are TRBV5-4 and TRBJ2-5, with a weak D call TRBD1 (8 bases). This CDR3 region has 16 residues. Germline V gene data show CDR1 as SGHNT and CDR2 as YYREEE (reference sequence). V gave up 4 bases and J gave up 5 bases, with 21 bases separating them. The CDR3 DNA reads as TGTGCCAGCAGCCAGCCGCACGGACAGGGAGGGGAGACCCAGTACTTC. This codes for CASSQPHGQGGETQYF. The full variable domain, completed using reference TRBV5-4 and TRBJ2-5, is ETGVTQSPTHLIKTRGQQVTLRCSSQSGHNTVSWYQQALGQGPQFIFQYYREEENGRGNFPPRFSGLQFPNYSSELNVNALELDDSALYLCASSQPHGQGGETQYFGPGTRLLVL.